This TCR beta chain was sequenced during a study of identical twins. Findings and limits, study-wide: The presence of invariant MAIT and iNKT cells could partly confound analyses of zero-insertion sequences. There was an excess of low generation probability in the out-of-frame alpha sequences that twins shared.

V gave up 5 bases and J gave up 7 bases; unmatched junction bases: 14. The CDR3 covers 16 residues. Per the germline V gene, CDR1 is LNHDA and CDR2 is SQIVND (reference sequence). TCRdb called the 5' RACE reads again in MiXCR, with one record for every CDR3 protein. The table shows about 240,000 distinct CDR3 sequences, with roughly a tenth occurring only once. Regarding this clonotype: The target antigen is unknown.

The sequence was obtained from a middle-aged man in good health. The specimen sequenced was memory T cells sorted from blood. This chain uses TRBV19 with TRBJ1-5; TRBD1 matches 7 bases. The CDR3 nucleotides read TGTGCCAGTAGTGGCGGACGAGACAGGGCTGGACAGCCCCAGCATTTT. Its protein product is CASSGGRDRAGQPQHF.